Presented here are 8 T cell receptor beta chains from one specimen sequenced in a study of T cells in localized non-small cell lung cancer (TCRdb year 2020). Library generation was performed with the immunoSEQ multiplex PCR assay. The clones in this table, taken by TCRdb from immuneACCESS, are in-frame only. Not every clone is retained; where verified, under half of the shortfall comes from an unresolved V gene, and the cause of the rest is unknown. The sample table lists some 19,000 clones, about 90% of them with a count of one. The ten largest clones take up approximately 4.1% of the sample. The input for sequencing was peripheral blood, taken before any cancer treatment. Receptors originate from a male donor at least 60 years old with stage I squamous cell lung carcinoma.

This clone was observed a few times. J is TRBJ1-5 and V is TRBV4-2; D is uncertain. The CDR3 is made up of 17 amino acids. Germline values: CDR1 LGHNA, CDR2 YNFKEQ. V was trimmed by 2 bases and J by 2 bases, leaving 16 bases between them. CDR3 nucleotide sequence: TGTGCCAGCAGCCAATTTCAAAGGTCAGAGGGCAATCAGCCCCAGCATTTT. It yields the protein CASSQFQRSEGNQPQHF.

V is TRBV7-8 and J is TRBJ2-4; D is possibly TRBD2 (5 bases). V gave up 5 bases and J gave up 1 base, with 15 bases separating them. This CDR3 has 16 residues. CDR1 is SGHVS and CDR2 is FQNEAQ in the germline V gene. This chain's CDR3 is CASSIGRWEAKNIQYF. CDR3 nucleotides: TGTGCCAGCAGCATCGGACGTTGGGAGGCCAAAAACATTCAGTACTTC. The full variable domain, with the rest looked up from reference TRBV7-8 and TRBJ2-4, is GAGVSQSPRYKVAKRGQDVALRCDPISGHVSLFWYQQALGQGPEFLTYFQNEAQLDKSGLPSDRFFAERPEGSVSTLKIQRTQQEDSAVYLCASSIGRWEAKNIQYFGAGTRLSVL.

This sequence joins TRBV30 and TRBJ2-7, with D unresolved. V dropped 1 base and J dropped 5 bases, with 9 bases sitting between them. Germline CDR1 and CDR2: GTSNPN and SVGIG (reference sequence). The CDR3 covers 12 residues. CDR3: CAWSGTPNEQYF. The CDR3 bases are TGTGCCTGGAGTGGGACGCCCAACGAGCAGTACTTC.

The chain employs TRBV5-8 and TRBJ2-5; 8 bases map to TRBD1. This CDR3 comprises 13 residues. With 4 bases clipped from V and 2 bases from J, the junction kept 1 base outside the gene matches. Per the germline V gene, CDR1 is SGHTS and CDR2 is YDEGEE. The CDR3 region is CASSRDRQETQYF. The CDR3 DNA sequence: TGTGCCAGCAGCCGGGACAGGCAAGAGACCCAGTACTTC. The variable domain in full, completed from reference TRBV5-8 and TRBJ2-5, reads EAGVTQSPTHLIKTRGQQATLRCSPISGHTSVYWYQQALGLGLQFLLWYDEGEERNRGNFPPRFSGRQFPNYSSELNVNALELEDSALYLCASSRDRQETQYFGPGTRLLVL.

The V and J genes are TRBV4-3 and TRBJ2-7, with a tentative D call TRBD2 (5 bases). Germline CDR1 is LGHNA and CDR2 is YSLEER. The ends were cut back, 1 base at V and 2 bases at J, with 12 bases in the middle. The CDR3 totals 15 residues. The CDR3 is CASSQVSEGTYEQYF. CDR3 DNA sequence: TGCGCCAGCAGCCAAGTGAGCGAGGGTACCTACGAGCAGTACTTC.

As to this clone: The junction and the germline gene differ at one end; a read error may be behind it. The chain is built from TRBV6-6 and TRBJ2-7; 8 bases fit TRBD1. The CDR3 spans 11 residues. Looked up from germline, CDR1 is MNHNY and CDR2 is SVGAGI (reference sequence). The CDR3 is CASSSQTGAVF. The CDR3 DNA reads TGTGCCAGCAGTAGCCAGACAGGGGCCGTTTTC.

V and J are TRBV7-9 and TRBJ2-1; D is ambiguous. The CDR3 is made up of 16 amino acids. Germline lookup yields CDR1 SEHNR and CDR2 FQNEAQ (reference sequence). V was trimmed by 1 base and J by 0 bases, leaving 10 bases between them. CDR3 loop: CASSLGAFDSYNEQFF. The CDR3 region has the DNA TGTGCCAGCAGCTTAGGGGCATTCGACTCCTACAATGAGCAGTTCTTC.

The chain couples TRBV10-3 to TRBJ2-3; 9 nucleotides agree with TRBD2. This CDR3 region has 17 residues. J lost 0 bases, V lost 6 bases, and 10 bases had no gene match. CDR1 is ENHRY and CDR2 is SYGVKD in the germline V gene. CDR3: CAISEHATSGSTDTQYF. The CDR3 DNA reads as TGTGCCATCAGCGAACACGCGACTAGCGGAAGCACAGATACGCAGTATTTT.